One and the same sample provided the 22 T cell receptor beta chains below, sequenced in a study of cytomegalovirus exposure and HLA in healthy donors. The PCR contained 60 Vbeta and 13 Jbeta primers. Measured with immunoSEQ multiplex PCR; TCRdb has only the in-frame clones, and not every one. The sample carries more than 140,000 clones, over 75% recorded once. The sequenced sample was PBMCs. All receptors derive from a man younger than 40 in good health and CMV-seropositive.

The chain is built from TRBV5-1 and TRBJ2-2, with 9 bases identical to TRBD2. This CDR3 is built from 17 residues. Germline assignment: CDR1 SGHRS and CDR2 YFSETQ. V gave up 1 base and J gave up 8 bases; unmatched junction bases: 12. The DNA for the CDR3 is TGCGCCAGCAGCTTGATCGGTAGCGGGAGTGGCGTTGGGGAGCTGTTTTTT. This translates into CASSLIGSGSGVGELFF.

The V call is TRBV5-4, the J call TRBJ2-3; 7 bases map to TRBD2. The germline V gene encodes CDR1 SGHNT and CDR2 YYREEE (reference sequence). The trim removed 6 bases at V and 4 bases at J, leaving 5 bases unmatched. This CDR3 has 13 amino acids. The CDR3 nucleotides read TGTGCCAGCACCGGGGGGTCAGCAGATACGCAGTATTTT. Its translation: CASTGGSADTQYF.

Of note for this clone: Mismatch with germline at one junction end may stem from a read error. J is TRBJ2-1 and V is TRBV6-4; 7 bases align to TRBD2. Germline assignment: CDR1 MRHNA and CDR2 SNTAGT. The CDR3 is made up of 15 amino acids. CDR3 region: CASSDGEGGYNERFF. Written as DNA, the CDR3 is TGTGCCAGCAGTGACGGGGAGGGAGGATACAATGAGCGGTTCTTC.

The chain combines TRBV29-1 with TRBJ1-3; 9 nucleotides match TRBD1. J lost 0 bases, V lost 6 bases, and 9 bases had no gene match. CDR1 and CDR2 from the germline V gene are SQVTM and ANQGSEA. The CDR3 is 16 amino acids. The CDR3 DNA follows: TGCAGCGTCACCCCCGGACAGGGGAGCTCTGGAAACACCATATATTTT. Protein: CSVTPGQGSSGNTIYF.

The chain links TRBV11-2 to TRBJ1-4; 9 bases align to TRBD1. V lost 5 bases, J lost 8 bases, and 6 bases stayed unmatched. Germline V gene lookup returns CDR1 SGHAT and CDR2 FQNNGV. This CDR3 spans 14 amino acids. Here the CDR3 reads CASSRNRGREKLFF. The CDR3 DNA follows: TGTGCCAGCAGCCGAAACAGGGGGCGAGAAAAACTGTTTTTT.

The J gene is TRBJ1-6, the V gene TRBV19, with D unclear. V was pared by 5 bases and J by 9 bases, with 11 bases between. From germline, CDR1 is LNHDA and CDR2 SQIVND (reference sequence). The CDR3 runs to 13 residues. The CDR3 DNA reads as TGTGCCAGTAGTCTCGGCGGGATTTCACCCCTCCACTTT. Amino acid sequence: CASSLGGISPLHF.

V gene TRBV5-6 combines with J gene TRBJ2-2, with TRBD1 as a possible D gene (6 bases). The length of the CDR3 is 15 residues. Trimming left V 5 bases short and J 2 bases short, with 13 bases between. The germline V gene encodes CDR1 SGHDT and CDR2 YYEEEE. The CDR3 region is CASRRRQVNTGELFF. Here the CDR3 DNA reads TGTGCCAGCAGACGAAGACAGGTCAACACCGGGGAGCTGTTTTTT.

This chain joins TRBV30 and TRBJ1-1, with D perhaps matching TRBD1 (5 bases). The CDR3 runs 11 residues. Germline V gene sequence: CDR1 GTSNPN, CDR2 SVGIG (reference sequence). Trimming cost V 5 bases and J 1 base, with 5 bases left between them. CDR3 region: CAWGQNTEAFF. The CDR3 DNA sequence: TGTGCCTGGGGACAGAACACTGAAGCTTTCTTT. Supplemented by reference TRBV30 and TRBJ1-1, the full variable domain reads SQTIHQWPATLVQPVGSPLSLECTVEGTSNPNLYWYRQAAGRGLQLLFYSVGIGQISSEVPQNLSASRPQDRQFILSSKKLLLSDSGFYLCAWGQNTEAFFGQGTRLTVV.

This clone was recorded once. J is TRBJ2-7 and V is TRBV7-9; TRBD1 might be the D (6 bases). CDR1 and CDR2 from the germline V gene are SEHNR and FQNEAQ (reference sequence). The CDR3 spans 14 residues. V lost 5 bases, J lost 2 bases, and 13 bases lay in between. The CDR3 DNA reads TGTGCCAGCAGCCCAACAGGGTCGCCCTACGAGCAGTACTTC. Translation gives CASSPTGSPYEQYF.

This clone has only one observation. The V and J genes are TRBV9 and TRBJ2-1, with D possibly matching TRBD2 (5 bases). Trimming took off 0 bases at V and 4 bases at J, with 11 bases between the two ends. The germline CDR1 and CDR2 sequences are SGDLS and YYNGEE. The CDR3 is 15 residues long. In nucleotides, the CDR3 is TGTGCCAGCAGCGTAGGGCTAGCCGAGTACAATGAGCAGTTCTTC. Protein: CASSVGLAEYNEQFF.

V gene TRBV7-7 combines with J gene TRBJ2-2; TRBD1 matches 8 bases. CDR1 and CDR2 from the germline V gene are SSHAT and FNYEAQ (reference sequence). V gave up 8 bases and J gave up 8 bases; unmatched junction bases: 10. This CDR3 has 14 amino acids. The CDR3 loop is CASGLTGGVGELFF. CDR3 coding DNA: TGTGCCAGCGGATTAACAGGGGGAGTTGGGGAGCTGTTTTTT.

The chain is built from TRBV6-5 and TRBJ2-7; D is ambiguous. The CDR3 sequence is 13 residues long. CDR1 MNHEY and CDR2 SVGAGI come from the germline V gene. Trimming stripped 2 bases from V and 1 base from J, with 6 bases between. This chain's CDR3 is CASSYGQSYEQYF. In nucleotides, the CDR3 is TGTGCCAGCAGTTACGGGCAGTCCTACGAGCAGTACTTC.

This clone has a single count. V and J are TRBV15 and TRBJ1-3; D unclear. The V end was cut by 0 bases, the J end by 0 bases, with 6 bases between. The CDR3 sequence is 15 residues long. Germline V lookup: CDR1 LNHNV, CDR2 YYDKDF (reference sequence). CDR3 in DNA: TGTGCCACCAGCAGAGATGTCCTCTCTGGAAACACCATATATTTT. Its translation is CATSRDVLSGNTIYF.

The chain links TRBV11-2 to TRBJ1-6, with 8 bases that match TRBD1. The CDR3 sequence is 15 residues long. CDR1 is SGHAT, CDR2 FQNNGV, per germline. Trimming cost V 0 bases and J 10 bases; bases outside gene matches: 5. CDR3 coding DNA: TGTGCCAGCAGCTTAGAGTGGTCAGGGGGCTCACCCCTCCACTTT. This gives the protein CASSLEWSGGSPLHF.

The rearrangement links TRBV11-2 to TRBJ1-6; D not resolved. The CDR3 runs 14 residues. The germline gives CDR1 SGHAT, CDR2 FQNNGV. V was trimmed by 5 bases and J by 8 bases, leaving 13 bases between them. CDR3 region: CASSKGAEYSPLHF. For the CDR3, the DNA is TGTGCCAGCAGCAAGGGAGCCGAATATTCACCCCTCCACTTT.

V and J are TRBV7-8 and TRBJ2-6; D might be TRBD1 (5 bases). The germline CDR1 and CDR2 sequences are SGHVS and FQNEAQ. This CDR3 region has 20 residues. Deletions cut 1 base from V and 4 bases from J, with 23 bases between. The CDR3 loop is CASSLGPGQTFSVGANVLTF. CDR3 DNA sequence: TGTGCCAGCAGCTTAGGCCCAGGACAAACCTTCTCTGTAGGGGCCAACGTCCTGACTTTC.

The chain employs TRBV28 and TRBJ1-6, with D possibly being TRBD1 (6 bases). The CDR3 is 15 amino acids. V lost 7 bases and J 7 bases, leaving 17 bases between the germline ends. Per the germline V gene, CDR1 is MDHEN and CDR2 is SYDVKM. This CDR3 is CASIQQGSGNSPLHF. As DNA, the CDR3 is TGTGCCAGCATCCAACAGGGTAGTGGGAATTCACCCCTCCACTTT.

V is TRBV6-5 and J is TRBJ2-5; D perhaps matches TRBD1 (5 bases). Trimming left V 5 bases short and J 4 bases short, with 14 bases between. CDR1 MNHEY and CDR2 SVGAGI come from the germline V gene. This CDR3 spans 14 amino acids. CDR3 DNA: TGTGCCAGCAGTAGCAGGGTTATTGGAGAGACCCAGTACTTC. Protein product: CASSSRVIGETQYF.

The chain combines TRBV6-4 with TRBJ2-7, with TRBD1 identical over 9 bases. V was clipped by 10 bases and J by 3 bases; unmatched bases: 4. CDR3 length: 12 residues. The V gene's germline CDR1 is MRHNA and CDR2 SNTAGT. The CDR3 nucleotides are TGTGCCATAGACAGGGGGGACTACGAGCAGTACTTC. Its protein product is CAIDRGDYEQYF.

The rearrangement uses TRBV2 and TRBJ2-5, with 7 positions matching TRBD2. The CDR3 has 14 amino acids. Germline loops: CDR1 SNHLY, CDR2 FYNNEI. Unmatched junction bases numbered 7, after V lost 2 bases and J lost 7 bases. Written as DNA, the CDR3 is TGTGCCAGCAGTGAAAGGCGGGAGCGGGGGACCCAGTACTTC. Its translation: CASSERRERGTQYF. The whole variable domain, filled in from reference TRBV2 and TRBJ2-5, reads EPEVTQTPSHQVTQMGQEVILRCVPISNHLYFYWYRQILGQKVEFLVSFYNNEISEKSEIFDDQFSVERPDGSNFTLKIRSTKLEDSAMYFCASSERRERGTQYFGPGTRLLVL.

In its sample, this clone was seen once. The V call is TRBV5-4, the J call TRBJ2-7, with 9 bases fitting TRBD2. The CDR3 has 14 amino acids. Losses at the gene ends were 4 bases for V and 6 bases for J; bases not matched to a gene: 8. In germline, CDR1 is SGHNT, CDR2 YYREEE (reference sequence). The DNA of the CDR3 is TGTGCCAGCAGCCGGTTTGCGGGGGGGTTCGAGCAGTACTTC. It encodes CASSRFAGGFEQYF.

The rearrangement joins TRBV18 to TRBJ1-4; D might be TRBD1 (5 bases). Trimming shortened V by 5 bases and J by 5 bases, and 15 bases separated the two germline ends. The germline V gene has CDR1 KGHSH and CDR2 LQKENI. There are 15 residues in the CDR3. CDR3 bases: TGTGCCAGCTCATCCGGGGGAGTATCAAATGAAAAACTGTTTTTT. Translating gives CASSSGGVSNEKLFF.